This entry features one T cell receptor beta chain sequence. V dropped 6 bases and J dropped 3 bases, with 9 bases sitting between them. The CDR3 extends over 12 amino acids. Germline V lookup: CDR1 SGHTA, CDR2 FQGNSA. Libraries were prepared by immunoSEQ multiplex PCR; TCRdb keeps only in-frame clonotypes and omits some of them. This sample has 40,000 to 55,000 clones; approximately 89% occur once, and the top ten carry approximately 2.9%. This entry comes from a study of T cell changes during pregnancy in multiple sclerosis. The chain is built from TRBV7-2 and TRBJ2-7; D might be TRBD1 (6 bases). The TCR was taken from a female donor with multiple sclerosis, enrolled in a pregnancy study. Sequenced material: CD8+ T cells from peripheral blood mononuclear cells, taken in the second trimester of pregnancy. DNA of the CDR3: TGTGCCAGCAGTCTACAGGGCTACGAGCAGTACTTC. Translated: CASSLQGYEQYF. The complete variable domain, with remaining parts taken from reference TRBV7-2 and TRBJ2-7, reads GAGVSQSPSNKVTEKGKDVELRCDPISGHTALYWYRQSLGQGLEFLIYFQGNSAPDKSGLPSDRFSAERTGGSVSTLTIQRTQQEDSAVYLCASSLQGYEQYFGPGTRLTVT.